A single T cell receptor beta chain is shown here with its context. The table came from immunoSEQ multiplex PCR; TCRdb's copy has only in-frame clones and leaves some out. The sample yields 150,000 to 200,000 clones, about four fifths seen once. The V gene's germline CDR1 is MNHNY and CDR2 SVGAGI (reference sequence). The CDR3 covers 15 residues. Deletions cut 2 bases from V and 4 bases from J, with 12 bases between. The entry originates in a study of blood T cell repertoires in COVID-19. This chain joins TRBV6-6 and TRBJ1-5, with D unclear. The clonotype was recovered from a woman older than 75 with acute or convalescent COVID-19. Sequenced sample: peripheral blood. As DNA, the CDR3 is TGTGCCAGCAGTTACACCGACAACCCGAATCAGCCCCAGCATTTT. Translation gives CASSYTDNPNQPQHF.